Listed below are T cell receptor beta chains from one sample, sequenced in a study of shared clonotypes between healthy human individuals. Method: immunoSEQ multiplex PCR; TCRdb's copy keeps in-frame clones and lacks some. The repertoire has 450,000 to 500,000 clones, roughly 85% of them found once; the top ten carry about 12%. Sequencing used PBMCs. The receptors were gathered from a woman aged 40 to 50 in good health. Some clones in this sample may be carry-over from other donors' samples. Each CDR3 is given with its conserved first and last residue. A D gene is named only where the DNA matches it firmly. Not all rows give a size; the values are once, few, many and, for expanded clones, a class.

TRBJ1-1,NA,few,TRBV19,TGTGCCAGTAGTATGAACAGGGATGCTGAAGCTTTCTTT,CASSMNRDAEAFF
TRBJ2-7,NA,NA,TRBV7-9,TGTGCCAGCAGCCCTTCCCCTTCCCGACAGACTGAGCAGTACTTC,CASSPSPSRQTEQYF
TRBJ2-2,TRBD2,NA,TRBV29-1,TGCAGCGTCTCGACTAGCGTCGGGGAGCTGTTTTTT,CSVSTSVGELFF
TRBJ2-7,TRBD1,NA,TRBV7-9,TGTGCCAGCAGCGACTACAGGGGTAAGGGCTACGAGCAGTACTTC,CASSDYRGKGYEQYF
TRBJ1-2,NA,NA,TRBV18,TGTGCCAGCTCACCACAAGGCGTGGTCTATGGCTACACCTTC,CASSPQGVVYGYTF
TRBJ2-7,TRBD2,NA,TRBV6-5,TGTGCCAGCAGTCGACTAGCGGGAGGGCCGTACGAGCAGTACTTC,CASSRLAGGPYEQYF
TRBJ2-1,TRBD2,few,TRBV10-3,TGTGCCATCAGGACGGGGGTAGCGGGAGGGCCGGGCAATGAGCAGTTCTTC,CAIRTGVAGGPGNEQFF
TRBJ2-7,TRBD1,NA,TRBV10-1,TGCGCCAGCAGTGAGACCGGGACAGGGGTCTACGAGCAGTACTTC,CASSETGTGVYEQYF
TRBJ1-2,TRBD1,once,TRBV28,TGTGCCAGCAGTCAAGCAGGGGGCTATGGCTACACCTTC,CASSQAGGYGYTF
TRBJ2-7,NA,once,TRBV5-6,TGTGCCAGCAGCGTGAGGAATTCCTACGAGCAGTACTTC,CASSVRNSYEQYF
TRBJ2-5,NA,once,TRBV7-3,TGTGCCAGCAGCCCCCAGGGCCGGGAGACCCAGTACTTC,CASSPQGRETQYF
TRBJ1-1,TRBD1,many,TRBV5-1,TGCGCCAGCAGCATGGGACAGGGTTTCCCTGAAGCTTTCTTT,CASSMGQGFPEAFF
TRBJ2-5,TRBD1,NA,TRBV2,TGTGCCAGCACGAGCACGGCGGCGGACAGGAGCCAGTACTTC,CASTSTAADRSQYF
TRBJ2-1,NA,NA,TRBV7-9,TGTGCCAGCAGCTCGCCGCGAGGGGCGGAAGGGAGCTCCTACAATGAGCAGTTCTTC,CASSSPRGAEGSSYNEQFF